This section outlines one T cell receptor (beta chain) sequence together with its context. No cognate antigen has been identified for it. No per-base quality is available; no much larger clone lies one base away. This record comes from a study of OX40 agonist ivuxolimab in advanced cancers. With regard to the full study: Ivuxolimab, which targeted the costimulatory receptor OX40 (CD134), was an agonistic, fully human IgG2 monoclonal antibody. Intravenous ivuxolimab was administered to patients every 2 weeks at six dose levels: 0.01, 0.1, 0.3, 1.5, 3 and 10 mg/kg. Among the 50 to 55 dose-escalation patients, some 19 had hepatocellular carcinoma, about 15 melanoma, 9 renal cell carcinoma and 9 head and neck cancer. In the dose-escalation cohort, more than 75% of patients were male, and the mean age was roughly 60 years, with a range of 23 to 79. Prior anti-PD-1, anti-PD-L1 or anti-CTLA-4 therapy was permitted, and checkpoint inhibitors had been received by roughly 42% of dose-escalation patients. Three dose-escalation patients achieved partial responses, one with hepatocellular carcinoma and two with cutaneous melanoma. The purpose of peripheral TCRbeta sequencing was to test whether ivuxolimab changed TCR sequence diversity and led to clonal T-cell expansion. The paper reports the monotherapy dose-escalation portion (N ≈ 50 patients) of the phase I ivuxolimab trial.

Patients with autoimmune disease history or receiving systemic immunosuppression were excluded from the trial. Peripheral blood for TCR sequencing was collected from all dose cohorts at baseline, on cycle 4 day 1, and on cycle 7 day 1. Samples came from an open-label, multicenter, first-in-human phase I dose-escalation trial of ivuxolimab. Adults with locally advanced or metastatic melanoma, renal cell carcinoma, hepatocellular carcinoma or head and neck squamous cell carcinoma were enrolled in the trial. Before TCR sequencing, CD4+ T cells and CD8+ T cells were sorted from peripheral blood as separate populations. Germline trimming amounts to 2 bases on V and 1 base on J, with 2 as the count of junction bases outside the gene matches. The CDR3 goes from the cysteine to the phenylalanine over 15 residues. Just CDR3 DNA is preserved here, 45 bases in frame from base 1. For CDR1 and CDR2, the germline V gene lists SGHTA and FQGTGA.

Broad study findings and their caveats: After ivuxolimab, more expanded clones were found on average in CD8+ T cells than in CD4+ T cells. Clonal expansion of both CD4+ and CD8+ blood T cells was observed from baseline to week 6 at doses 0.1 to 3.0 mg/kg. Partial responders in the 0.1-3.0 mg/kg groups had among the lowest normalized peripheral clonal expansion, especially among CD8+ T cells. Which antigens the clonally expanded peripheral T cells were specific for was not determined. Low levels of normalized T-cell clonal expansion were also seen in some nonresponding patients.

For sequencing of the TCRbeta CDR3 region, genomic DNA was extracted from the sorted cells. TCRbeta CDR3 regions were sequenced using the immunoSEQ Assay. The table comes from immuneACCESS by way of TCRdb, which keeps in-frame sequences with V and J called. Part of the clones is missing from these tables; in studies checked, under half for an unresolved V gene and the rest for unknown reasons. Across this sample there are approximately 65,000 clones, with roughly nine tenths seen only once. Clones ranked in the top ten supply 4% of the sample. This sequence uses TRBV7-3 and TRBJ2-1; TRBD2 agrees with 7 junctional bases. The sequence derives from an adult with an advanced solid tumor such as melanoma, head and neck, liver or kidney cancer. The sequenced sample was CD4+ or CD8+ T cells sorted from blood, obtained in a trial of the OX40 agonist ivuxolimab. The nucleotide sequence is given as TGTGCCAGCAGCTTAGACGGGGGGTCCTACAATGAGCAGTTCTTC. Its protein product is CASSLDGGSYNEQFF.